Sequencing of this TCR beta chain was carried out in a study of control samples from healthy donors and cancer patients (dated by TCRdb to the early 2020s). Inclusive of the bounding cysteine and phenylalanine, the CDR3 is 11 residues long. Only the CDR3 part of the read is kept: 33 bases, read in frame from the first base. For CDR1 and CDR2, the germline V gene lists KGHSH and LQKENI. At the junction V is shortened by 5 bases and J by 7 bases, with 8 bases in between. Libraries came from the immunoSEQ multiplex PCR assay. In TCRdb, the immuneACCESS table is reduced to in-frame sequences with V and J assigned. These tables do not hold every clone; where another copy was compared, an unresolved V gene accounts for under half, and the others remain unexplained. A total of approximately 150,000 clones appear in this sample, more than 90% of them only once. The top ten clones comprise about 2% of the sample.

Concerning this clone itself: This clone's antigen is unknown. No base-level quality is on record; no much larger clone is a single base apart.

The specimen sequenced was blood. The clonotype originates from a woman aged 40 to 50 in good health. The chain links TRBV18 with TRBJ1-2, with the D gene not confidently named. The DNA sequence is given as TGTGCCAGCTCAGGGCAGACTGGCTACACCTTC. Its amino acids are CASSGQTGYTF.